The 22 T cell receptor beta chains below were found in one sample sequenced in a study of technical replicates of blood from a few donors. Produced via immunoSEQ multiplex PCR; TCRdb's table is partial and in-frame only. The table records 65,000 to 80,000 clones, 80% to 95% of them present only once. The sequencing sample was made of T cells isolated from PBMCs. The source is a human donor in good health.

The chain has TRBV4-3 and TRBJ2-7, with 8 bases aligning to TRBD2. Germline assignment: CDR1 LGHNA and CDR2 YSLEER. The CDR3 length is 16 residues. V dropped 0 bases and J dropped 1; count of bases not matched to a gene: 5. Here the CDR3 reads CASSQDRVAGSYEQYF. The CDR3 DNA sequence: TGCGCCAGCAGCCAAGATAGAGTAGCGGGGTCCTACGAGCAGTACTTC.

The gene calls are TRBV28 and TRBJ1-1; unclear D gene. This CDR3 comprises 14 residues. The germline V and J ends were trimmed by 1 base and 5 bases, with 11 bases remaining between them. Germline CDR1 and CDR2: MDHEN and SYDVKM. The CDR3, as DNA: TGTGCCAGCAGTTTATCCCCTATCAATACTGAAGCTTTCTTT. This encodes CASSLSPINTEAFF.

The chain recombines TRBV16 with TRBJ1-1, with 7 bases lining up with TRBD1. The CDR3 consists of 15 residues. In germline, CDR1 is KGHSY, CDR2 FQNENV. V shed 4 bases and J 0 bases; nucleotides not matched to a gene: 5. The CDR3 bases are TGTGCCAGCAGCCCCCGACAGGGAATGAACACTGAAGCTTTCTTT. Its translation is CASSPRQGMNTEAFF.

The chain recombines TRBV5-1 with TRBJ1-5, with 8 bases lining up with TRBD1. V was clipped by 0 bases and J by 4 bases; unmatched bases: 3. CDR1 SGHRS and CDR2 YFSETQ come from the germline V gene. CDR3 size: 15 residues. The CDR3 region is CASSLGTGQNQPQHF. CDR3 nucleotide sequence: TGCGCCAGCAGCTTGGGGACAGGGCAGAATCAGCCCCAGCATTTT.

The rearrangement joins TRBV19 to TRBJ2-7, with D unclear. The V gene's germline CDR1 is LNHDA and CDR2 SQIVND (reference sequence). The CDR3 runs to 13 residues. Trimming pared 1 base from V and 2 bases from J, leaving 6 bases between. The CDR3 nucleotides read TGTGCCAGTAGTATAGCCTCCGCCTACGAGCAGTACTTC. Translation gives CASSIASAYEQYF.

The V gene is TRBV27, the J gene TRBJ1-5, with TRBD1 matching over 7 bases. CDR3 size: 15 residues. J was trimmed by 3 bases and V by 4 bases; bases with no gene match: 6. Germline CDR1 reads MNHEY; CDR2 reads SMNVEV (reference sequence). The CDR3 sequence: CASSYTRGNNQPQHF. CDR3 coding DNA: TGTGCCAGCAGTTATACCAGGGGGAACAATCAGCCCCAGCATTTT.

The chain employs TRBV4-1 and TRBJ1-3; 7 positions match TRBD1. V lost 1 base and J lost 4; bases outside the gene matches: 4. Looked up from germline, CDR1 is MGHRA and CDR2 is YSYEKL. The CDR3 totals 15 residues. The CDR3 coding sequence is TGCGCCAGCAGCCAAGTCGGAGGGGGCGGAAACACCATATATTTT. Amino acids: CASSQVGGGGNTIYF.

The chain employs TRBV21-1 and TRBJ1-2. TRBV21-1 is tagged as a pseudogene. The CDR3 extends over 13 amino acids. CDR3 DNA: TGTGCCAGCAGCGTCCTTGGGGGGGATGGCTACACCTTC. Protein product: CASSVLGGDGYTF.

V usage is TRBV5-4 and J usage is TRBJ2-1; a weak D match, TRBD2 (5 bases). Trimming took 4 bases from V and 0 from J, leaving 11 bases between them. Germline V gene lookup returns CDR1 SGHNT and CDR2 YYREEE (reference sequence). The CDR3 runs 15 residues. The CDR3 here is CASSPDLGSYNEQFF. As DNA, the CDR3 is TGTGCCAGCAGCCCGGACTTGGGCTCCTACAATGAGCAGTTCTTC.

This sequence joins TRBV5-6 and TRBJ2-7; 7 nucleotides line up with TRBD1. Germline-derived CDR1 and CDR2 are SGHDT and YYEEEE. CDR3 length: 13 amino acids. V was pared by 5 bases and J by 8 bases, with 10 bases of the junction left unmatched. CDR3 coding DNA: TGTGCCAGCAGTTTACAGGGGATCCCACAGCAGTACTTC. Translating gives CASSLQGIPQQYF.

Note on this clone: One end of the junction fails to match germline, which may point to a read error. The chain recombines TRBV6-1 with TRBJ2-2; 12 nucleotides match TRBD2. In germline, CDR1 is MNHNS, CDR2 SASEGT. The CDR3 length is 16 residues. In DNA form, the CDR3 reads TGTGCCAGCAGCGAAGGACTAGCGGGATTGATCGGGGAGCTGTTTTTT. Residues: CASSEGLAGLIGELFF.

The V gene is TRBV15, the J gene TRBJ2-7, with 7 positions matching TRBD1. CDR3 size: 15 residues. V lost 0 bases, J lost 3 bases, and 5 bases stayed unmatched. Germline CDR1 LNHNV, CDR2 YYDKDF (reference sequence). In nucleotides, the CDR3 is TGTGCCACCAGCAGAGATAGGACAGGCGACTACGAGCAGTACTTC. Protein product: CATSRDRTGDYEQYF.

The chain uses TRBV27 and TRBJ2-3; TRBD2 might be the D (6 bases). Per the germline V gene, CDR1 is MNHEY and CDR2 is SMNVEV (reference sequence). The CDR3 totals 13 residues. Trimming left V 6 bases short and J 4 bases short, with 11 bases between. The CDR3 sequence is CASSPRLADTQYF. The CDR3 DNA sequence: TGTGCCAGCAGCCCCAGACTAGCAGATACGCAGTATTTT.

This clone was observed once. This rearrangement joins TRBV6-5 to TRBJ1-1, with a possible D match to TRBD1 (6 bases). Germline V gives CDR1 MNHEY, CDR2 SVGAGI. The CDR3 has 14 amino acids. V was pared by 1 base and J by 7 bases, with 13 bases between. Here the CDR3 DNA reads TGTGCCAGCAGTTACTACAGGGAAGAACGTGAAGCTTTCTTT. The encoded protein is CASSYYREEREAFF.

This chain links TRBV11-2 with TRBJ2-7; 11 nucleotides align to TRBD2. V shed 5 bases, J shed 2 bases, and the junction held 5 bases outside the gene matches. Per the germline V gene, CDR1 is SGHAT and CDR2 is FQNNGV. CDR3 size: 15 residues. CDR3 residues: CASSPGLAVPYEQYF. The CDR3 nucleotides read TGTGCCAGCAGCCCGGGACTAGCGGTACCCTACGAGCAGTACTTC.

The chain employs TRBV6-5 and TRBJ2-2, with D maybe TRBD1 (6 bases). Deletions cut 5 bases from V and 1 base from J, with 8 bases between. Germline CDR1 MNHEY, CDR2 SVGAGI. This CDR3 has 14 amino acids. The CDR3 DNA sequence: TGTGCCAGCAGTGCGACAGGGAACACCGGGGAGCTGTTTTTT. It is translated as CASSATGNTGELFF.

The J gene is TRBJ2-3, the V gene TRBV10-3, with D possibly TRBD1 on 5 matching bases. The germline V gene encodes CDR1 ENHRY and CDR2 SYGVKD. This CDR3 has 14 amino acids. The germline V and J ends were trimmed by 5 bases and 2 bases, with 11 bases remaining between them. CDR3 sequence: CAISFDRPTDTQYF. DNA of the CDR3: TGTGCCATCAGTTTTGACAGACCCACAGATACGCAGTATTTT.

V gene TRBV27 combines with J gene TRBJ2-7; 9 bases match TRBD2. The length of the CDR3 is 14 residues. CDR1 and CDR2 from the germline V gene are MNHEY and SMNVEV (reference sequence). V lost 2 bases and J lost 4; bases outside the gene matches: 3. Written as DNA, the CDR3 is TGTGCCAGCAGTTTAGTAGCGGGAGAATACGAGCAGTACTTC. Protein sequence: CASSLVAGEYEQYF.

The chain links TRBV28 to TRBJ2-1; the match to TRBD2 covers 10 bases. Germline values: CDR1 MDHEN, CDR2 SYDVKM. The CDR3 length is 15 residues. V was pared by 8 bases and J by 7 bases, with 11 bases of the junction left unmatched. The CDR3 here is CASGRQREGRNEQFF. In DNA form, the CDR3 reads TGTGCCAGCGGACGTCAGCGGGAGGGCCGGAATGAGCAGTTCTTC. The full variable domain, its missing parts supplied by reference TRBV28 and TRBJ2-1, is DVKVTQSSRYLVKRTGEKVFLECVQDMDHENMFWYRQDPGLGLRLIYFSYDVKMKEKGDIPEGYSVSREKKERFSLILESASTNQTSMYLCASGRQREGRNEQFFGPGTRLTVL.

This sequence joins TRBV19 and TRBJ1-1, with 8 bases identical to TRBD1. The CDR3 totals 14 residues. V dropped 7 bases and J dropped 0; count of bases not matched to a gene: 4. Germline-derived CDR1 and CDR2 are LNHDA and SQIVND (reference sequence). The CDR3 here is CASTKTGVNTEAFF. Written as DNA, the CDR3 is TGTGCCAGTACCAAGACAGGGGTGAACACTGAAGCTTTCTTT.

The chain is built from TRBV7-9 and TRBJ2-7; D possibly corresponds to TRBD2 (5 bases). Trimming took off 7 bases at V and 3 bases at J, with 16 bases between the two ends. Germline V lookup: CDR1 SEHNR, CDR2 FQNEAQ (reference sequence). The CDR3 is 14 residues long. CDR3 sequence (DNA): TGTGCCAGCAACCCCGGAGGCTACGTCTACGAGCAGTACTTC. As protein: CASNPGGYVYEQYF.

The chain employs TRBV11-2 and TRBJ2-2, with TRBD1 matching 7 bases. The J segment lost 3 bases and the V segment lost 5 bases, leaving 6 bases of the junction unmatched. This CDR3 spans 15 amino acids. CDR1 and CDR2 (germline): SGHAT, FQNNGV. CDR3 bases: TGTGCCAGCAGCAGGGACAGCCTCTACACCGGGGAGCTGTTTTTT. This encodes CASSRDSLYTGELFF.